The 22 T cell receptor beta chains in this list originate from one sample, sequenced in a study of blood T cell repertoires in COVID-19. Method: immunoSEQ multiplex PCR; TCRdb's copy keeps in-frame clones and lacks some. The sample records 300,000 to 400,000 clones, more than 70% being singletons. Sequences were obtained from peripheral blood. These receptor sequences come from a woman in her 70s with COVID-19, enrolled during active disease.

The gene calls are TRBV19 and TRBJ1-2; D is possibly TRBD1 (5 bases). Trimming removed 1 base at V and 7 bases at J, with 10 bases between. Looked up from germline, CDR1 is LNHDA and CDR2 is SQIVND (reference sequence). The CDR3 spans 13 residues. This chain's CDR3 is CASSIAPGLGYTF. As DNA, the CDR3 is TGTGCCAGTAGTATAGCTCCAGGGCTTGGCTACACCTTC.

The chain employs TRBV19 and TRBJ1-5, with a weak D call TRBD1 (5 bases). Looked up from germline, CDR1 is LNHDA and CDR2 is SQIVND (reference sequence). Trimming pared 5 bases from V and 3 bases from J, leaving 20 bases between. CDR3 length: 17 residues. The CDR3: CASSYWGSRGDNQPQHF. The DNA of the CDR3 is TGTGCCAGTAGTTACTGGGGGTCACGGGGGGACAATCAGCCCCAGCATTTT.

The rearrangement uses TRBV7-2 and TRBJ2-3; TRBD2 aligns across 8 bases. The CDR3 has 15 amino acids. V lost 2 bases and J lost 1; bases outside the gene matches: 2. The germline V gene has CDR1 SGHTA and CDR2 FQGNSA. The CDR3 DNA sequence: TGTGCCAGCAGCTTACCGACTAGCGGCACAGATACGCAGTATTTT. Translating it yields CASSLPTSGTDTQYF.

CDR3: CASSDQDKYNEQFF. The DNA for the CDR3 is TGTGCCAGCAGCGACCAAGACAAATACAATGAGCAGTTCTTC. The chain employs TRBV9 and TRBJ2-1; D gene ambiguous. V was pared by 3 bases and J by 4 bases, with 11 bases between. This CDR3 has 14 amino acids. Per germline, CDR1 SGDLS and CDR2 YYNGEE.

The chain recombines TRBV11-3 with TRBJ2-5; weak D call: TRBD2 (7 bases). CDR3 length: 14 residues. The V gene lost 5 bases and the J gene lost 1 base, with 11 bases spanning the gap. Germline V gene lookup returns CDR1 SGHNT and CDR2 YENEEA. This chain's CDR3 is CASSARGAQETQYF. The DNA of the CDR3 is TGTGCCAGCAGCGCACGGGGGGCCCAAGAGACCCAGTACTTC.

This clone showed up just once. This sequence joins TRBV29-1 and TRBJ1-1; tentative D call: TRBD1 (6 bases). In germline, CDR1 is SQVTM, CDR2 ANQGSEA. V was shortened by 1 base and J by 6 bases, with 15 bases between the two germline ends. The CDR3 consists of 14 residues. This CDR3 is CSVEVAGQFSEAFF. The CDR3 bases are TGCAGCGTTGAAGTCGCCGGACAGTTCTCTGAAGCTTTCTTT.

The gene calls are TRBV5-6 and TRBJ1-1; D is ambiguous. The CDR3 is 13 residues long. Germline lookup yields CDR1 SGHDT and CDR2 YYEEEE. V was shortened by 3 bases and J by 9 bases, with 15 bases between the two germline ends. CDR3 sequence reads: CASSSESGSQAFF. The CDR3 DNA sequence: TGTGCCAGCAGCTCAGAATCGGGTTCGCAAGCTTTCTTT.

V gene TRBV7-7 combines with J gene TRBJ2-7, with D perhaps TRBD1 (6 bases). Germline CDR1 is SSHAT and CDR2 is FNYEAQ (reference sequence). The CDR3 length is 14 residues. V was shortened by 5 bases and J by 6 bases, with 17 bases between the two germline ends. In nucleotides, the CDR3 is TGTGCCAGCAGCCCGGCCGGGACAATCATCGAGCAGTACTTC. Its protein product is CASSPAGTIIEQYF.

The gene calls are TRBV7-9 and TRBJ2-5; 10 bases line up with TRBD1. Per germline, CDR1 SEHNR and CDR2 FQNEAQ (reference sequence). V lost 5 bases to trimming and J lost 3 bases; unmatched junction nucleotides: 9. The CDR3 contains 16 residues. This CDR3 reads CASSSWDRGPKETQYF. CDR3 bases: TGTGCCAGCAGCAGCTGGGACAGGGGACCCAAAGAGACCCAGTACTTC.

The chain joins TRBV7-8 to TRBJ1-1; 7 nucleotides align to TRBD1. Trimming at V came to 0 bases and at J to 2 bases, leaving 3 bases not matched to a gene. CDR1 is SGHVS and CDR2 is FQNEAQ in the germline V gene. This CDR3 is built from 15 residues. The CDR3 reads CASSLAGGDNTEAFF. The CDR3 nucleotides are TGTGCCAGCAGCTTAGCAGGGGGCGATAACACTGAAGCTTTCTTT.

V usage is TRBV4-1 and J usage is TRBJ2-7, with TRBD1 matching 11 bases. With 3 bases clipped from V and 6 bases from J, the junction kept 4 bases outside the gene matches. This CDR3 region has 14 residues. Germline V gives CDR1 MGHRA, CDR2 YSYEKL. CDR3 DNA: TGCGCCAGCAGCCACGGACAGGGGGCTGTCGAGCAGTACTTC. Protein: CASSHGQGAVEQYF.

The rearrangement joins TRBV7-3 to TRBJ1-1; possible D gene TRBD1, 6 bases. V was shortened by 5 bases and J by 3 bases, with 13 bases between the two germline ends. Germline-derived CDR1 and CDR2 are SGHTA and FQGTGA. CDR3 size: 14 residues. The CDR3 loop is CASSDFPGDTEAFF. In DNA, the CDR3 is TGTGCCAGCAGCGACTTCCCAGGGGACACTGAAGCTTTCTTT.

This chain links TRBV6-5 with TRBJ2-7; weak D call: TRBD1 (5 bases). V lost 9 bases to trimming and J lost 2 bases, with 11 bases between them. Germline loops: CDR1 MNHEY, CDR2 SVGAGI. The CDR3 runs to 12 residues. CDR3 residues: CASRQLTYEQYF. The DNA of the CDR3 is TGTGCCAGTCGACAGCTTACCTACGAGCAGTACTTC.

As DNA, the CDR3 is TGTGCCAGCTCCTCCGGCGGTATCTACAATGAGCAGTTCTTC. Protein: CASSSGGIYNEQFF. V gene TRBV2 combines with J gene TRBJ2-1; the D is unclear. Per germline, CDR1 SNHLY and CDR2 FYNNEI. Between the trimmed V and J ends, which lost 8 bases and 3 bases, there was a span of 14 bases. The CDR3 is 14 amino acids.

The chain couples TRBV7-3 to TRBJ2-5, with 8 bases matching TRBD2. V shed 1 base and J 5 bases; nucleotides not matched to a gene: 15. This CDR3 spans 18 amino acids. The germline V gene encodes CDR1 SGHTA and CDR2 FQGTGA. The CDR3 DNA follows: TGTGCCAGCAGCTTAAGGCTAACAGCGGGGGCCTCAGGGGAGACCCAGTACTTC. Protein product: CASSLRLTAGASGETQYF.

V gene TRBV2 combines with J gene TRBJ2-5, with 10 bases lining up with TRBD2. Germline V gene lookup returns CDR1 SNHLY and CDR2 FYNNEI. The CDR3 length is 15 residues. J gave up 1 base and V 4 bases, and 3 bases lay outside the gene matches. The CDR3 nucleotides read TGTGCCAGCAGTGCGGAGCGGGGGGGCCAAGAGACCCAGTACTTC. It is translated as CASSAERGGQETQYF.

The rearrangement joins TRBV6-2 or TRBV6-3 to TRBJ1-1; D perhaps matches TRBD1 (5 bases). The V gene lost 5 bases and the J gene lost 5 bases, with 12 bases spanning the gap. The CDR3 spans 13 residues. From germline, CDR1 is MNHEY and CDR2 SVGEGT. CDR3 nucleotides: TGTGCCAGCAGTCAGGGAGGATTAACTGAAGCTTTCTTT. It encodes CASSQGGLTEAFF.

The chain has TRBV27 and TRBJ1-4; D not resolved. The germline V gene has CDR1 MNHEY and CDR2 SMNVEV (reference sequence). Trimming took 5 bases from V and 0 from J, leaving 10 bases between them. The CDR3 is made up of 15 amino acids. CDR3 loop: CASSITAATNEKLFF. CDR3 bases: TGTGCCAGCAGTATCACAGCCGCAACTAATGAAAAACTGTTTTTT.

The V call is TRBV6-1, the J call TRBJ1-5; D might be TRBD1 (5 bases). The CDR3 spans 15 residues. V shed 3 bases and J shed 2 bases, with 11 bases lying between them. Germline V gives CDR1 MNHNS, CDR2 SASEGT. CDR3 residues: CASSEGRAGNQPQHF. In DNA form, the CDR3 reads TGTGCCAGCAGTGAGGGCAGGGCGGGCAATCAGCCCCAGCATTTT.

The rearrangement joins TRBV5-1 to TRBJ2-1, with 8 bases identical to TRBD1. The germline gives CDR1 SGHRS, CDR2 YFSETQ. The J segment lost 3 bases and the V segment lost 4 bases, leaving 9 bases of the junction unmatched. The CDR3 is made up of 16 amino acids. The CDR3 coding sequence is TGCGCCAGCAGCACCAGGACAGGGAGTGTCTACAATGAGCAGTTCTTC. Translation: CASSTRTGSVYNEQFF.

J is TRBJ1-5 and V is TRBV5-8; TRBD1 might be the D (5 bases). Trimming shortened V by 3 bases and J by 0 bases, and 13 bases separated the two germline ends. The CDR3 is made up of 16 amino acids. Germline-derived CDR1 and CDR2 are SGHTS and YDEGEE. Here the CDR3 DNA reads TGTGCCAGCAGCTGGGGCAGAATCTATAGCAATCAGCCCCAGCATTTT. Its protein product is CASSWGRIYSNQPQHF.

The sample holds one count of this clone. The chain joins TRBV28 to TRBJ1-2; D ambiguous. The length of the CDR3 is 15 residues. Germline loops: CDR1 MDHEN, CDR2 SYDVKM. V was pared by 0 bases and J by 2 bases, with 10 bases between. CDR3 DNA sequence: TGTGCCAGCAGTTTATGGGGCAGCCTCAACTATGGCTACACCTTC. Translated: CASSLWGSLNYGYTF.